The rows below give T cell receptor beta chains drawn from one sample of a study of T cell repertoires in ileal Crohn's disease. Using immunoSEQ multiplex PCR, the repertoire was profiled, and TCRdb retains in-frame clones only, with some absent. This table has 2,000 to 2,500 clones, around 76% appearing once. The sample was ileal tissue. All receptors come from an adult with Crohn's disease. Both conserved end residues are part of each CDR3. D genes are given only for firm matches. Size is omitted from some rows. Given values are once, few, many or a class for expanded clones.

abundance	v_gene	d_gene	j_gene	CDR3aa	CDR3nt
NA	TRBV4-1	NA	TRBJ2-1	CASSHPPSTTQFF	TGCGCCAGCAGCCATCCCCCATCGACTACGCAGTTCTTC
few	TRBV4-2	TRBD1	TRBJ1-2	CASSPARQGYGYTF	TGTGCCAGCAGCCCAGCGAGACAGGGCTATGGCTACACCTTC
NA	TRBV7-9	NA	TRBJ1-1	CASTSSGYTEAFF	TGTGCCAGCACCTCGAGCGGATACACTGAAGCTTTCTTT
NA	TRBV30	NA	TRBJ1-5	CAWKAGEDYSNQPQHF	TGTGCCTGGAAGGCAGGGGAAGATTATAGCAATCAGCCCCAGCATTTT
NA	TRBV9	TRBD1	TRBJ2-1	CASSAYRGLGNEQFF	TGTGCCAGCAGCGCGTACAGGGGGCTGGGCAATGAGCAGTTCTTC
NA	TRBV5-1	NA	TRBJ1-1	CASSLTVTEINTEAFF	TGCGCCAGCAGCTTGACAGTGACAGAGATTAACACTGAAGCTTTCTTT
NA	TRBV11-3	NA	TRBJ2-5	CASRRGGHLQETQYF	TGTGCCAGCAGGAGGGGGGGGCACCTCCAAGAGACCCAGTACTTC
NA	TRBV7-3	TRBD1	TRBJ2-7	CALGTGVREQYF	TGTGCCCTCGGGACAGGGGTCAGAGAGCAGTACTTC
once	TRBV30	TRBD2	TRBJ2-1	CAWRRGGSSYNEQFF	TGTGCCTGGAGACGGGGGGGCAGCTCCTACAATGAGCAGTTCTTC
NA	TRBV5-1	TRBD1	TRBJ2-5	CASSLATGVETQYF	TGCGCCAGCAGCTTGGCGACAGGGGTCGAGACCCAGTACTTC
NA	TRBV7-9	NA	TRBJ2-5	CASSLQGNGETQYF	TGTGCCAGCAGCCTTCAGGGGAACGGAGAGACCCAGTACTTC
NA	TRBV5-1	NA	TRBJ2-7	CASSYLAEYEQYF	TGCGCCAGCAGCTACCTTGCGGAATACGAGCAGTACTTC
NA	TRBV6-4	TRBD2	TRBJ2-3	CASSPGLAGGTDTQYF	TGTGCCAGCAGTCCGGGACTAGCGGGGGGGACAGATACGCAGTATTTT
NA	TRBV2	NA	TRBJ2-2	CASSQISGDTGELFF	TGTGCCAGCAGTCAGATCTCCGGGGATACCGGGGAGCTGTTTTTT
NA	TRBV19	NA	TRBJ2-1	CASKDSKSYNEQFF	TGTGCCAGCAAAGACTCAAAATCCTACAATGAGCAGTTCTTC
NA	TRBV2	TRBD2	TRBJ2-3	CAVLLAGVGTQYF	TGTGCAGTACTACTAGCGGGAGTAGGGACGCAGTATTTT
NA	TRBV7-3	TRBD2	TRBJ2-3	CASSFTGTSGKRDTQYF	TGTGCCAGCAGCTTCACCGGGACTAGCGGCAAGCGGGATACGCAGTATTTT
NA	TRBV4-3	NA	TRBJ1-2	CASSQMEGRRGWAGLYGYTF	TGCGCCAGCAGCCAAATGGAGGGTAGGAGGGGTTGGGCGGGACTCTATGGCTACACCTTC
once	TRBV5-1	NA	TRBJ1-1	CASSQNQGTEAFF	TGTGCCAGCAGCCAGAATCAGGGAACTGAAGCTTTCTTT
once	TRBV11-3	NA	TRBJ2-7	CASSLEAPTSYEQYF	TGTGCCAGCAGCTTGGAGGCCCCCACCTCCTACGAGCAGTACTTC
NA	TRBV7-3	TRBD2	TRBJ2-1	CASSPWTSGGLFF	TGTGCCAGCAGCCCATGGACTAGCGGGGGACTGTTCTTC
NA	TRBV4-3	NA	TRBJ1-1	CASSTGVLRNTEAFF	TGCGCCAGCAGCACGGGTGTACTTCGGAACACTGAAGCTTTCTTT
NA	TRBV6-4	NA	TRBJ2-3	CASSEQGGGTDTQYF	TGTGCCAGCAGTGAACAGGGTGGTGGCACAGATACGCAGTATTTT
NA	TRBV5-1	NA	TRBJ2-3	CASSLQAGDTDTQYF	TGTGCCAGCAGCTTGCAGGCAGGGGACACAGATACGCAGTATTTT
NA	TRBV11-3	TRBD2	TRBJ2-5	CASSLGGRAGEETQYF	TGTGCCAGCAGCTTAGGGGGCAGAGCGGGGGAAGAGACCCAGTACTTC
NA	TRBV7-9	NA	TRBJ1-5	CASSFGPQGGQPQHF	TGTGCCAGCAGCTTCGGACCTCAAGGGGGTCAGCCCCAGCATTTT
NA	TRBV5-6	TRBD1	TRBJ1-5	CASSPGQAQPQHF	TGTGCCAGCAGCCCGGGACAGGCCCAGCCCCAGCATTTT
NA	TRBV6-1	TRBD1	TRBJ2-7	CAAQTGVVSYEQYF	TGTGCCGCTCAGACAGGGGTCGTCTCCTACGAGCAGTACTTC
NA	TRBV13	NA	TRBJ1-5	CASSFGGNSNQPQHF	TGTGCCAGCAGCTTTGGGGGGAATAGCAATCAGCCCCAGCATTTT
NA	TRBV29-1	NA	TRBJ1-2	CSVESGADFYGYTF	TGCAGCGTTGAATCAGGGGCCGACTTTTATGGCTACACCTTC
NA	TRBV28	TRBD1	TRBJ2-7	CASSFGTGEGYEQYF	TGTGCCAGCAGTTTCGGGACAGGGGAGGGCTACGAGCAGTACTTC
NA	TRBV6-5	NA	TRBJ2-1	CASTGGTPEFF	TGTGCCAGCACCGGAGGGACCCCCGAATTCTTC
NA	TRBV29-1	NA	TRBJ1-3	CSVEAGQTGNTIYF	TGCAGCGTTGAAGCTGGACAGACTGGAAACACCATATATTTT
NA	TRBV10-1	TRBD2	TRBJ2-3	CASSVPSGRCPGSTDTQYF	TGCGCCAGCAGTGTTCCTAGCGGGAGGTGCCCCGGGAGCACAGATACGCAGTATTTT
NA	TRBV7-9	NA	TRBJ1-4	CASSLDRGFGEKLFF	TGTGCCAGCAGCTTAGATAGGGGTTTCGGTGAAAAACTGTTTTTT
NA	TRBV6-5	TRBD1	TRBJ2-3	CASSGTVGADTQYF	TGTGCCAGCAGCGGGACAGTGGGCGCAGATACGCAGTATTTT
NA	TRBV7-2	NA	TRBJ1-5	CASSLRPDNSNQPQHF	TGTGCCAGCAGCTTAAGACCAGACAATAGCAATCAGCCCCAGCATTTT
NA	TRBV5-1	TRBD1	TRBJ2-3	CASSPGQGLDTQYF	TGTGCCAGCAGCCCGGGACAGGGTTTAGATACGCAGTATTTT
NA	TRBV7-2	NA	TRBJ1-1	CASRRTGTNTEAFF	TGTGCCAGCAGGCGCACAGGGACGAACACTGAAGCTTTCTTT
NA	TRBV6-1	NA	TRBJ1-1	CASSEQAFRTEAFF	TGTGCCAGCAGCGAACAGGCCTTTAGGACTGAAGCTTTCTTT
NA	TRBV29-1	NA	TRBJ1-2	CSAERGAEEYGYTF	TGCAGCGCTGAACGGGGGGCAGAAGAGTATGGCTACACCTTC
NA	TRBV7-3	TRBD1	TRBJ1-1	CASSLDRGSYTEAFF	TGTGCCAGCAGCCTGGACAGGGGTTCGTACACTGAAGCTTTCTTT
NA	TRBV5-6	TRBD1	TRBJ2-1	CASSPRTGSTYNEQFF	TGTGCCAGCAGCCCTCGGACAGGGTCCACCTACAATGAGCAGTTCTTC
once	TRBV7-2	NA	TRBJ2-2	CASSELLNTGELFF	TGTGCCAGCAGCGAACTCCTCAACACCGGGGAGCTGTTTTTT
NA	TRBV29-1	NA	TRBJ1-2	CSVQPGSTNYGYTF	TGCAGCGTTCAACCAGGGTCCACCAACTATGGCTACACCTTC
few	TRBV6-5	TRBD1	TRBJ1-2	CASRRDRNYGYTF	TGTGCCAGCAGACGGGACAGGAACTATGGCTACACCTTC
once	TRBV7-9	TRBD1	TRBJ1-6	CASRTDRGSYNSPLHF	TGTGCCAGCAGAACGGACAGGGGCTCCTATAATTCACCCCTCCACTTT
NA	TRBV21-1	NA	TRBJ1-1	CASSKANRQALDTEAFF	TGTGCCAGCAGCAAAGCAAACAGGCAGGCCTTGGACACTGAAGCTTTCTTT
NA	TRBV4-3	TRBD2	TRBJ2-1	CASSRLRLAGEQQFF	TGCGCCAGCAGCCGATTGAGACTAGCGGGGGAGCAGCAGTTCTTC
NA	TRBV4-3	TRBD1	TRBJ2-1	CASSPRGTGPTEQFF	TGCGCCAGCAGCCCGAGGGGGACAGGGCCGACTGAGCAGTTCTTC
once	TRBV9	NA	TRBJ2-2	CASSLTTPGTGELFF	TGTGCCAGCAGCTTGACTACTCCGGGGACCGGGGAGCTGTTTTTT